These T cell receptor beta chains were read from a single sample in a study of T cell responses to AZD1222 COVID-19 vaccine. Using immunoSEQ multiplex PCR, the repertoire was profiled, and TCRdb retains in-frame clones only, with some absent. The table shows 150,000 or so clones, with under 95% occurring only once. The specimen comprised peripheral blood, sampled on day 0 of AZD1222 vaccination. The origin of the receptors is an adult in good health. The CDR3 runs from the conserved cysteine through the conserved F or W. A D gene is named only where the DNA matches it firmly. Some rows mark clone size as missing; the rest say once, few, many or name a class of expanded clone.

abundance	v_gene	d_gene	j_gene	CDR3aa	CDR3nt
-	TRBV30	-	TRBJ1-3	CAWRLAGAEAGNTIYF	TGTGCCTGGAGGCTAGCCGGTGCGGAGGCTGGAAACACCATATATTTT
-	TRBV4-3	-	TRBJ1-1	CASSQGPMNTEAFF	TGCGCCAGCAGCCAAGGACCGATGAACACTGAAGCTTTCTTT
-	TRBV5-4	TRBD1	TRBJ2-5	CASSPEAGGQETQYF	TGTGCCAGCAGCCCTGAGGCAGGGGGCCAAGAGACCCAGTACTTC
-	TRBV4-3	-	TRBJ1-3	CASSQGVGSTAGNTIYF	TGCGCCAGCAGCCAAGGGGTCGGGAGCACGGCGGGAAACACCATATATTTT
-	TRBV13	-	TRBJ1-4	CASSLRGINEKLFF	TGTGCCAGCAGCCTAAGGGGGATTAATGAAAAACTGTTTTTT
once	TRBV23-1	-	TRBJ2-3	CASSQSLQEGTDTQYF	TGCGCCAGCAGTCAATCGCTCCAGGAGGGCACAGATACGCAGTATTTT
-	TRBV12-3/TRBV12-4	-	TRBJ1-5	CASSYISNQPQHF	TGTGCCAGCAGTTACATTAGCAATCAGCCCCAGCATTTT
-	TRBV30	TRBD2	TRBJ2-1	CAWSVASGDNEQFF	TGTGCCTGGAGTGTTGCTAGCGGAGACAATGAGCAGTTCTTC
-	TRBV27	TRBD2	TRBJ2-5	CASSLRRLAGFQETQYF	TGTGCCAGCAGTTTACGAAGACTAGCGGGCTTTCAAGAGACCCAGTACTTC
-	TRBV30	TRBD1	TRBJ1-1	CAWSMKQGVGEAFF	TGTGCCTGGAGTATGAAACAGGGGGTGGGTGAAGCTTTCTTT
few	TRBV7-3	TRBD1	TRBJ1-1	CASSRSGQGLNTEAFF	TGTGCCAGCAGCCGCTCGGGACAGGGCCTGAACACTGAAGCTTTCTTT
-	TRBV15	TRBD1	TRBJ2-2	CATSGPRGHDTGELFF	TGTGCCACCAGCGGGCCCAGGGGGCATGACACCGGGGAGCTGTTTTTT
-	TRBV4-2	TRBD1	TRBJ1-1	CASSLNRGRWDEAFF	TGTGCCAGCAGCCTTAACAGGGGGCGCTGGGATGAAGCTTTCTTT
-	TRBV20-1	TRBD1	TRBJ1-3	CSARGGNTIYF	TGCAGTGCCAGGGGGGGAAACACCATATATTTT
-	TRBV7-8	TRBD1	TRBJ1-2	CASSLSGGDRAFNYGYTF	TGTGCCAGCAGCTTAAGCGGGGGGGACAGGGCCTTCAACTATGGCTACACCTTC
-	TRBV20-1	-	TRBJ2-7	CSASSSVVAYEQYF	TGCAGTGCTAGTTCCAGTGTGGTCGCCTACGAGCAGTACTTC
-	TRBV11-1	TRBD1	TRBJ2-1	CASSRDRPSYNEQFF	TGTGCCAGCAGCCGGGACAGGCCCTCCTACAATGAGCAGTTCTTC
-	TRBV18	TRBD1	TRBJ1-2	CASSAPGQGVYGYTF	TGTGCCAGCTCAGCTCCGGGACAGGGGGTCTATGGCTACACCTTC
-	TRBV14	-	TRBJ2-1	CASSPNNEQFF	TGTGCCAGCAGCCCTAACAATGAGCAGTTCTTC
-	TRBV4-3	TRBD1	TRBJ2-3	CASSHRYGTGGTDTQYF	TGCGCCAGCAGCCATCGTTACGGGACAGGGGGCACAGATACGCAGTATTTT
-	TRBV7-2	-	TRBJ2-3	CASSLYGTDTQYF	TGTGCCAGCAGCTTATACGGCACAGATACGCAGTATTTT
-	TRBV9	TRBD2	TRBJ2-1	CASSQRLAGSYNEQFF	TGTGCCAGCAGTCAACGACTAGCGGGCTCCTACAATGAGCAGTTCTTC
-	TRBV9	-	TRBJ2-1	CASSVRFGPGDEQFF	-
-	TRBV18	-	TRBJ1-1	CASSPLKRSVRNTEAFF	TGTGCCAGCTCACCCCTTAAGAGATCCGTAAGGAACACTGAAGCTTTCTTT
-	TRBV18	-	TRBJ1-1	CASSPGQPNTEAFF	TGTGCCAGCTCACCAGGACAGCCGAACACTGAAGCTTTCTTT
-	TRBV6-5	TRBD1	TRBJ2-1	CASSPGTAYNEQFF	TGTGCCAGCAGTCCCGGGACAGCATACAATGAGCAGTTCTTC
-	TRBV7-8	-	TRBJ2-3	CASSLAFGTGGTDTQYF	TGTGCCAGCAGCTTAGCGTTCGGTACTGGGGGCACAGATACGCAGTATTTT
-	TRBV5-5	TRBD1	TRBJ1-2	CASSLDRGDGYTF	TGTGCCAGCAGCTTGGACAGGGGTGATGGCTACACCTTC
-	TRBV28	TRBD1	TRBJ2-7	CASLEGTGSIEQYF	TGTGCCTCATTGGAAGGGACAGGATCTATCGAGCAGTACTTC
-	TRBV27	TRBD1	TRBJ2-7	CASSSISRGQSSYEQYF	TGTGCCAGCAGTTCAATCTCCAGGGGGCAGAGCTCCTACGAGCAGTACTTC
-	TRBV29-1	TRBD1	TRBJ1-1	CSVGDSSNTEAFF	TGCAGCGTTGGGGACAGCTCGAACACTGAAGCTTTCTTT